Following are 18 T cell receptor beta chains from one sample sequenced in a study of cytotoxic CD8 clonotypes in ibrutinib-treated CLL. The repertoire was sequenced with immunoSEQ multiplex PCR; TCRdb's copy has only in-frame clones and lacks some. The top ten hold roughly 14% of the sample, which has around 250,000 clones, 70% seen once. The sequencing here drew on PBMCs, taken after 24 months of ibrutinib treatment. Receptor source: a human donor with chronic lymphocytic leukemia.

CDR3 in amino acids: CASSSWPWGYSGANVLTF. The DNA for the CDR3 is TGTGCCAGCAGCTCCTGGCCCTGGGGCTACTCTGGGGCCAACGTCCTGACTTTC. This chain uses TRBV7-3 with TRBJ2-6; possible D gene TRBD1, 5 bases. This CDR3 region has 18 residues. Trimming left V 4 bases short and J 0 bases short, with 16 bases between. Looked up from germline, CDR1 is SGHTA and CDR2 is FQGTGA.

The rearrangement links TRBV5-6 to TRBJ1-5; D gene ambiguous. V was cut by 4 bases and J by 1 base, with 9 bases left in between. The CDR3 sequence is 14 residues long. The germline CDR1 and CDR2 sequences are SGHDT and YYEEEE. This CDR3 reads CASSPTGSNQPQHF. The CDR3 coding sequence is TGTGCCAGCAGCCCGACGGGAAGCAATCAGCCCCAGCATTTT.

The V call is TRBV29-1, the J call TRBJ1-5; D remains ambiguous. Per germline, CDR1 SQVTM and CDR2 ANQGSEA. The V gene lost 6 bases and the J gene lost 0 bases, with 9 bases spanning the gap. The CDR3 is made up of 13 amino acids. CDR3 DNA sequence: TGCAGCGTAACTGCAGGTAGCAATCAGCCCCAGCATTTT. Encoded protein: CSVTAGSNQPQHF.

J is TRBJ2-1 and V is TRBV5-1; 9 bases fit TRBD2. The V and J ends lost 1 base and 5 bases, in that order; junction bases with no gene match: 4. CDR1 is SGHRS and CDR2 is YFSETQ in the germline V gene. The CDR3 contains 15 residues. The CDR3 region has the DNA TGCGCCAGCAGCTTGATATTAGCGGGGGACAATGAGCAGTTCTTC. Encoded protein: CASSLILAGDNEQFF.

V and J are TRBV7-3 and TRBJ2-2; D gene uncertain. The CDR3 loop spans 13 amino acids. Per germline, CDR1 SGHTA and CDR2 FQGTGA. V was clipped by 5 bases and J by 1 base, with 5 bases between them. This CDR3 reads CASSRRNTGELFF. The DNA of the CDR3 is TGTGCCAGCAGCCGAAGGAACACCGGGGAGCTGTTTTTT.

Concerning this clone: The same CDR3 arises from other DNA sequences in this sample as well. CDR3: CASSLAGGSYEQYF. CDR3 coding DNA: TGTGCCAGCAGTTTAGCGGGGGGGTCCTACGAGCAGTACTTC. This chain uses TRBV28 with TRBJ2-7; 9 bases map to TRBD2. V dropped 2 bases and J dropped 1; count of bases not matched to a gene: 0. The CDR3 totals 14 residues. Germline V gene lookup returns CDR1 MDHEN and CDR2 SYDVKM.

This CDR3 reads CAWSKAPSSYNEQFF. The DNA for the CDR3 is TGTGCCTGGAGTAAAGCGCCTAGCTCCTACAATGAGCAGTTCTTC. This rearrangement joins TRBV30 to TRBJ2-1; D gene unclear. The CDR3 runs to 15 residues. V lost 2 bases and J lost 0, with 11 bases in between. CDR1 and CDR2 from the germline V gene are GTSNPN and SVGIG (reference sequence).

The chain employs TRBV28 and TRBJ1-1; D unresolved. The germline CDR1 and CDR2 sequences are MDHEN and SYDVKM. The CDR3 length is 15 residues. V lost 5 bases and J 1 base, leaving 14 bases between the germline ends. The CDR3 DNA reads TGTGCCAGCAGTCCCCCCCCACTTGGGAACACTGAAGCTTTCTTT. It codes for CASSPPPLGNTEAFF.

This chain joins TRBV9 and TRBJ2-2, with unresolved D. Trimming stripped 3 bases from V and 0 bases from J, with 6 bases between. Germline V CDR1 and CDR2: SGDLS, YYNGEE. The CDR3 is 14 amino acids. DNA of the CDR3: TGTGCCAGCAGCGGAAATACGAACACCGGGGAGCTGTTTTTT. The encoded protein is CASSGNTNTGELFF.

This rearrangement joins TRBV27 to TRBJ2-7; 11 nucleotides line up with TRBD2. With 2 bases clipped from V and 7 bases from J, the junction kept 7 bases outside the gene matches. Looked up from germline, CDR1 is MNHEY and CDR2 is SMNVEV (reference sequence). CDR3 length: 15 residues. CDR3 sequence (DNA): TGTGCCAGCAGTTTAACTAGCGGGAGAATGTGGGAGCAGTACTTC. Protein: CASSLTSGRMWEQYF.

The chain carries TRBV10-3 and TRBJ1-5; D unclear. Germline CDR1 is ENHRY and CDR2 is SYGVKD. With 0 bases removed from V and 4 bases from J, the gap between germline ends came to 13 bases. CDR3 length: 16 residues. The CDR3 region has the DNA TGTGCCATCAGTGAGTCGGCGGGAAGGGCAAATCAGCCCCAGCATTTT. This codes for CAISESAGRANQPQHF.

The chain couples TRBV28 to TRBJ2-3; tentatively, D is TRBD1 or TRBD2 (5 bases each). V lost 2 bases and J 4 bases, leaving 13 bases between the germline ends. Germline V gene lookup returns CDR1 MDHEN and CDR2 SYDVKM. The CDR3 runs to 15 residues. The CDR3 DNA follows: TGTGCCAGCAGTTTAGAGGGGCCGACAGCAGATACGCAGTATTTT. Protein: CASSLEGPTADTQYF.

The chain employs TRBV27 and TRBJ2-7, with a tentative D call TRBD2 (7 bases). From germline, CDR1 is MNHEY and CDR2 SMNVEV (reference sequence). This CDR3 spans 14 amino acids. Trimming removed 4 bases at V and 2 bases at J, with 12 bases between. This chain's CDR3 is CASSWEGGTYEQYF. CDR3 coding DNA: TGTGCCAGCAGTTGGGAGGGGGGGACCTACGAGCAGTACTTC.

The J gene is TRBJ1-4, the V gene TRBV7-8, with a possible D match to TRBD1 (5 bases). From germline, CDR1 is SGHVS and CDR2 FQNEAQ. This CDR3 is 15 amino acids long. Trimming shortened V by 6 bases and J by 5 bases, and 16 bases separated the two germline ends. The CDR3 sequence is CASRGGNSRNEKLFF. Written as DNA, the CDR3 is TGTGCCAGCAGGGGGGGGAACAGCCGGAATGAAAAACTGTTTTTT.

In this sample, this clone turned up a few times. V is TRBV7-9 and J is TRBJ1-1; no definite D call. The CDR3 is 14 amino acids. Germline lookup yields CDR1 SEHNR and CDR2 FQNEAQ (reference sequence). V lost 5 bases, J lost 4 bases, and 14 bases lay in between. CDR3 sequence reads: CASSPGAWGTEAFF. Here the CDR3 DNA reads TGTGCCAGCAGCCCCGGAGCCTGGGGCACTGAAGCTTTCTTT. The entire variable domain, with the rest obtained from reference TRBV7-9 and TRBJ1-1, is as follows: DTGVSQNPRHKITKRGQNVTFRCDPISEHNRLYWYRQTLGQGPEFLTYFQNEAQLEKSRLLSDRFSAERPKGSFSTLEIQRTEQGDSAMYLCASSPGAWGTEAFFGQGTRLTVV.

CDR3 sequence (DNA): TGTGCCAGCAGCCCCCGGACAGGGGGGTCCTACGAGCAGTACTTC. Protein: CASSPRTGGSYEQYF. The chain recombines TRBV11-2 with TRBJ2-7; 10 bases line up with TRBD1. There are 15 residues in the CDR3. The J segment lost 1 base and the V segment lost 5 bases, leaving 5 bases of the junction unmatched. Germline CDR1 SGHAT, CDR2 FQNNGV.

The chain employs TRBV9 and TRBJ1-2, with D possibly TRBD1 on 6 matching bases. CDR3 size: 14 residues. Trimming removed 4 bases at V and 4 bases at J, with 14 bases between. The V gene's germline CDR1 is SGDLS and CDR2 YYNGEE. CDR3 nucleotides: TGTGCCAGCAGCCTCGGGGGGCCCCCCTATGGCTACACCTTC. Its translation: CASSLGGPPYGYTF.

This chain connects TRBV7-8 to TRBJ2-3, with 12 nucleotides matching TRBD2. The CDR3 totals 19 residues. The germline V gene encodes CDR1 SGHVS and CDR2 FQNEAQ. V dropped 0 bases and J dropped 1; count of bases not matched to a gene: 8. The DNA for the CDR3 is TGTGCCAGCAGCTTAGCGTACCTAGCGGGAGGGCGCGGCACAGATACGCAGTATTTT. Encoded protein: CASSLAYLAGGRGTDTQYF.